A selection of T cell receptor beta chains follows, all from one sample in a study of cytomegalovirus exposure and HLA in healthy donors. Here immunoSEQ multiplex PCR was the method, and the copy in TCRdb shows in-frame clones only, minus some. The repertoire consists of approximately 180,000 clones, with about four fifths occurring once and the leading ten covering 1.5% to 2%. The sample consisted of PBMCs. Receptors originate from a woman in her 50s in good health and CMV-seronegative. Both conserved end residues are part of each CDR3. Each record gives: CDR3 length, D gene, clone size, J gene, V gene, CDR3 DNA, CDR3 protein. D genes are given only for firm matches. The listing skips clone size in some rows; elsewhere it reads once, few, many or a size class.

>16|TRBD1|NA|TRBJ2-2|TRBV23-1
TGCGCCAGCAGTCAATCGGACAGGGGGGGTACCGGGGAGCTGTTTTTT
CASSQSDRGGTGELFF
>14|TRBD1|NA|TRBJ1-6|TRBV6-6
TGTGCCAGCAGTTACCCGGGGACAGCAGCACCCCTCCACTTT
CASSYPGTAAPLHF
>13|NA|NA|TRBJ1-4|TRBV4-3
TGCGCCAGCAGCCTTCTCCCTCATGAAAAACTGTTTTTT
CASSLLPHEKLFF
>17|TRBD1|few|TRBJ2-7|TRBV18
TGTGCCAGCTCACCAACTGAAGGGGGCGGTTTAGGCTACGAGCAGTACTTC
CASSPTEGGGLGYEQYF
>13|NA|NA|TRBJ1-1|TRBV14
TGTGCCAGCAGCCAAGAACGGGGGGACGAAGCTTTCTTT
CASSQERGDEAFF
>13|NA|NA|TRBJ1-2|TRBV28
TGTGCCAGCCATGTGGGGGGGAACTATGGCTACACCTTC
CASHVGGNYGYTF
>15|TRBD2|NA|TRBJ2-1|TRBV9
TGTGCCAGCAGCACGCGGGGGGCCCTATACAATGAGCAGTTCTTC
CASSTRGALYNEQFF
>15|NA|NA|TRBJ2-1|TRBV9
TGTGCCAGCAGCGTAGGTGGGGCTATCGATCCTGAGCAGTTCTTC
CASSVGGAIDPEQFF
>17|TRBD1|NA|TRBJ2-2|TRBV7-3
TGTGCCAGCAGCCTCCCTTTCGGACAGGGGCAAACCGGGGAGCTGTTTTTT
CASSLPFGQGQTGELFF
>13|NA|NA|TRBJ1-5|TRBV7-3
TGTGCCAGCAGCTTAACCCCGAATCAGCCCCAGCATTTT
CASSLTPNQPQHF
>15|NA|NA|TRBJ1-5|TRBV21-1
TGTGCCAGCAGCAAAGAGGGGGATGGCAATCAGCCCCAGCATTTT
CASSKEGDGNQPQHF
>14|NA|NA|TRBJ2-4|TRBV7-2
TGTGCCAGCAGCAATTATGGGAGCAAAAACATTCAGTACTTC
CASSNYGSKNIQYF
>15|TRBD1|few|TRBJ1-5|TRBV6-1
TGTGCCAGCAGTGAAGACAGGGGTTTGGTACAGCCCCAGCATTTT
CASSEDRGLVQPQHF
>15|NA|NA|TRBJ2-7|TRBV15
TGTGCCACCAGCAGAGATCAGGGATGGAGCTACGAGCAGTACTTC
CATSRDQGWSYEQYF
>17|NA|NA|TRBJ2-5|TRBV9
TGTGCCAGCAGCGTAGAGATGGGGGCTAGCGGCCGGGAGACCCAGTACTTC
CASSVEMGASGRETQYF
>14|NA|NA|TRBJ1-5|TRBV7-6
TGTGCCAGCAGCTTACGGGGGGAGAATCCGCCCCAGCATTTT
CASSLRGENPPQHF
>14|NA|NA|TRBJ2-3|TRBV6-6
TGTGCCAGCAGAAGCGGGCTAAGCACAGATACGCAGTATTTT
CASRSGLSTDTQYF
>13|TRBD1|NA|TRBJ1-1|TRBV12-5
TGTGCTAGTGTCCAGGGGGGGAACACTGAAGCTTTCTTT
CASVQGGNTEAFF
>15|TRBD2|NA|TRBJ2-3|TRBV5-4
TGTGCCAGCAGCTCGGTGGGTAGCGGGACAGATACGCAGTATTTT
CASSSVGSGTDTQYF
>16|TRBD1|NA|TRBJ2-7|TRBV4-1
TGCGCCGGCAGCCAAGCCGCCGGGACAGCTAACTACGAGCAGTACTTC
CAGSQAAGTANYEQYF
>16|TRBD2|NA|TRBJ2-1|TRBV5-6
TGTGCCAGCAGCTTGACTAGCGGGGGCCGTTACAATGAGCAGTTCTTC
CASSLTSGGRYNEQFF
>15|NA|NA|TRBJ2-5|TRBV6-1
TGTGCCAGCGTACGGGGGTCGATTGGGGGGGAGACCCAGTACTTC
CASVRGSIGGETQYF
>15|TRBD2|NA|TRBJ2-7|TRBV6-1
TGTGCCAGCAGTGAAAGCTGGGGAGGGCCCTACGAGCAGTACTTC
CASSESWGGPYEQYF
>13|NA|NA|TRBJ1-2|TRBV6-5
TGTGCCAGCAGTTATGAGGTTACTATGGGCTACACCTTC
CASSYEVTMGYTF
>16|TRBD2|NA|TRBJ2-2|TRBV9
TGTGCCAGGGAGGGACTAGCGGAGGGGAACACCGGGGAGCTGTTTTTT
CAREGLAEGNTGELFF
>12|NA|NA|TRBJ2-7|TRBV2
TGTGCCAGCAGTGTTTATTCGGGGAACGCGTACTTC
CASSVYSGNAYF
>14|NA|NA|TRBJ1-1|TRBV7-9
TGTGCCAGCAGCTCCCTCAACACCCAAGTTGGAGCTTTCTTT
CASSSLNTQVGAFF
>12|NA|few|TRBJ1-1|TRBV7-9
TGTTCCAGCAGCCTACAGGGTACTGAAGCTTTCTTT
CSSSLQGTEAFF
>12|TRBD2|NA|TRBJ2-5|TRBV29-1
TGCAGCGCCTTAGCGGGGGCCCCTGCCCAGTACTTC
CSALAGAPAQYF
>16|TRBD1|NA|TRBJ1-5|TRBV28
TGTGCCAGCAATGTAAACAGGGGGACGCTCAATCAGCCCCAGCATTTT
CASNVNRGTLNQPQHF
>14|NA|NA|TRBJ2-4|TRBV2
TGTGCCAGCAGTGAAACTAGCGCCAAAAACATTCAGTACTTC
CASSETSAKNIQYF
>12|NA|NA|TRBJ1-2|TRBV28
TGTGCCAGCGGGGCCTTTTCGGATGGCTACACCTTC
CASGAFSDGYTF
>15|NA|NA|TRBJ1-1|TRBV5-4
TGTGCCAGCAGCTTGGGGACAGCGATGAACACTGAAGCTTTCTTT
CASSLGTAMNTEAFF
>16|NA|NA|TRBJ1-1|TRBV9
TGTGCCAGCAGCGTAGTACCCGATACGGGGGGCACTGAAGCTTTCTTT
CASSVVPDTGGTEAFF
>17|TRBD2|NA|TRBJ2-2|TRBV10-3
TGTGCCATCAGTGAATTCCTAGCGGGGGACCACACCGGGGAGCTGTTTTTT
CAISEFLAGDHTGELFF
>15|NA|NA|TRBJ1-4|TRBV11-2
TGTGCCAGCAGCTGGAGGGCCAGCGAAAATGAAAAACTGTTTTTT
CASSWRASENEKLFF
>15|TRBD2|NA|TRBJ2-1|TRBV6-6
TGTGCCAGCAGGGCCCCGGGAGGGGGTTTCGGTGAGCAGTTCTTC
CASRAPGGGFGEQFF
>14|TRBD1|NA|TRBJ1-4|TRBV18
TGTGCCAGCTCACCCGGACAGGCGGGTGAAAAACTGTTTTTT
CASSPGQAGEKLFF
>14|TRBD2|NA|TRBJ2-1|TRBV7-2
TGTGCCAGCAGCCCGAAGCGACTAGCGGGGGACAAGTTCTTC
CASSPKRLAGDKFF
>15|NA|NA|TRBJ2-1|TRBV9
TGTGCCAGCACGACAGGAGGAAGCTCCTACAATGAGCAGTTCTTC
CASTTGGSSYNEQFF
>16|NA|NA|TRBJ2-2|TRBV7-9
TGTGCCAGCAGCTTAGGGGTAGCAGCGAACACCGGGGAGCTGTTTTTT
CASSLGVAANTGELFF
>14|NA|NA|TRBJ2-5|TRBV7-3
TGTGCCAGCAGCTTTACTCCAGGTTCTGGGACCCAGTACTTC
CASSFTPGSGTQYF
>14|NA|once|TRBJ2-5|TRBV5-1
TGCGCCAGCAGCCAACAGGGGGGGCGAGAGACCCAGTACTTC
CASSQQGGRETQYF
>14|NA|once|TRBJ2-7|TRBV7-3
TGTGCCAGCAGCTTATTCGGGGGAGGGGGCGAGCAGTACTTC
CASSLFGGGGEQYF
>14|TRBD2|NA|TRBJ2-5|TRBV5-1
TGCGCCAGCAGCCTGGGACTAGCGGGCCCTTCCCAATACTTC
CASSLGLAGPSQYF
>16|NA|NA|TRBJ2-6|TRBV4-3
TGCGCCAGCAGCCAAGATCGGGGCTCTGGGGCCAACGTCCTGACTTTC
CASSQDRGSGANVLTF
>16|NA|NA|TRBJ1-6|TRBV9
TGTGCCAGCAGCGTAGAGTTGCAGATCGATAATTCACCCCTCCACTTT
CASSVELQIDNSPLHF
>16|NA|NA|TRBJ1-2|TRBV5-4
TGTGCCAGCAGCTTGGCCTTTGAGGCAGGGAACTATGGCTACACCTTC
CASSLAFEAGNYGYTF
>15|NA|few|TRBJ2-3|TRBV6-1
TGTGCCAGCAGTGATAGCGTATGGAGCACAGATACGCAGTATTTT
CASSDSVWSTDTQYF
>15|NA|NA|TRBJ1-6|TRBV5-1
TGCGCCAGCAGCTTGGGTTCGGGTTATAATTCACCCCTCCACTTT
CASSLGSGYNSPLHF
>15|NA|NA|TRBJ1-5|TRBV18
TGTGCCAGCTCACCAGGGCAGATCGGCAATCAGCCCCAGCATTTT
CASSPGQIGNQPQHF
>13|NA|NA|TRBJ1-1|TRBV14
TGTGCCAGCGGTGGGGGGACCGACACTGAAGCTTTCTTT
CASGGGTDTEAFF
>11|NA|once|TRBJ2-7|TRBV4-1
TGCGCCAGCAGCGGCGGGTACGAGCAGTACTTC
CASSGGYEQYF
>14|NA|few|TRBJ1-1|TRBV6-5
TGTGCCAGCAGTTACGGCAGGGCCAGGACTGAAGCTTTCTTT
CASSYGRARTEAFF
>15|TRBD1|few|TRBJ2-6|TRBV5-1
TGCGCCAGCTACAGGGGCGAGTCTGGGGCCAACGTCCTGACTTTC
CASYRGESGANVLTF
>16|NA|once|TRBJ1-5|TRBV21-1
TGTGCCAGCAGCAAAGCGCGGCCAGCCCGCAATCAGCCCCAGCATTTT
CASSKARPARNQPQHF
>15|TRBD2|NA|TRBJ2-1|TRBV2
TGTGCCAGCAGGACCGGGACTAGCGGGAGAGATGAGCAGTTCTTC
CASRTGTSGRDEQFF
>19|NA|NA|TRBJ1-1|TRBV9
TGTGCCAGCAGCGTAGTTACCAAAGGGCTAGGACAGCTCAACACTGAAGCTTTCTTT
CASSVVTKGLGQLNTEAFF